These T cell receptor beta chains were read from a single sample in a study of T cell changes during pregnancy in multiple sclerosis. Profiling relied on immunoSEQ multiplex PCR, and the TCRdb table lists in-frame clones only, not all of them. The sample holds 79,000 or so clones; less than 95% are singletons and the top ten take roughly 2%. This material consisted of peripheral blood, taken in the first trimester of pregnancy. Receptors were obtained from a female donor in good health, enrolled as a control in a pregnancy study. The CDR3 runs from the conserved cysteine through the conserved F or W. D genes are given only for firm matches.

v_gene: TRBV27
d_gene: TRBD2
j_gene: TRBJ2-3
CDR3nt: TGTGCCAGCAGTTTATCGGGGATAGCGGGGGGAGATACGCAGTATTTT
CDR3aa: CASSLSGIAGGDTQYF

v_gene: TRBV5-4
d_gene: NA
j_gene: TRBJ2-2
CDR3nt: TGTGCCAGAGCATGGCGGGGCACCGGGGAGCTGTTTTTT
CDR3aa: CARAWRGTGELFF

v_gene: TRBV28
d_gene: NA
j_gene: TRBJ1-1
CDR3nt: TGTGCCAGCAGCCCTTCAAGAACAACGGCTTTCTTT
CDR3aa: CASSPSRTTAFF

v_gene: TRBV19
d_gene: TRBD1
j_gene: TRBJ2-3
CDR3nt: TGTGCCACCGAGGGACAGAGGACAGATACGCAGTATTTT
CDR3aa: CATEGQRTDTQYF

v_gene: TRBV2
d_gene: NA
j_gene: TRBJ2-2
CDR3nt: TGTGCCAGCAGTGAACAAGGCGGCGGGGAGCTGTTTTTT
CDR3aa: CASSEQGGGELFF

v_gene: TRBV7-2
d_gene: NA
j_gene: TRBJ2-1
CDR3nt: TGTGCCAGCAGCTTACAGTCCAATGAGCAGTTCTTC
CDR3aa: CASSLQSNEQFF

v_gene: TRBV15
d_gene: NA
j_gene: TRBJ1-6
CDR3nt: TGTGCCACCAGTGAGAGGGGGGAGGGCTTGGGTTCACCCCTCCACTTT
CDR3aa: CATSERGEGLGSPLHF

v_gene: TRBV19
d_gene: TRBD1
j_gene: TRBJ1-3
CDR3nt: TGTGCCAGTAGTTCCCGGGACAGCTCTGGAAACACCATATATTTT
CDR3aa: CASSSRDSSGNTIYF

v_gene: TRBV9
d_gene: NA
j_gene: TRBJ2-7
CDR3nt: TGTGCCAGCTCTCGACAGGCCCCTTCGGGCGAGCAGTACTTC
CDR3aa: CASSRQAPSGEQYF

v_gene: TRBV7-3
d_gene: TRBD2
j_gene: TRBJ2-1
CDR3nt: TGTGCCAGCAGCTTAAACGGGGGGGCCAGGCGTTCCTACAATGAGCAGTTCTTC
CDR3aa: CASSLNGGARRSYNEQFF

v_gene: TRBV5-1
d_gene: NA
j_gene: TRBJ2-5
CDR3nt: TGCGCCAGCAGCTTTGGACGGGGTAGCCAAGAGACCCAGTACTTC
CDR3aa: CASSFGRGSQETQYF

v_gene: TRBV18
d_gene: NA
j_gene: TRBJ2-2
CDR3nt: TGTGCCAGCTCACTACCTATGCGGGGACCGAACACCGGGGAGCTGTTTTTT
CDR3aa: CASSLPMRGPNTGELFF

v_gene: TRBV28
d_gene: TRBD1
j_gene: TRBJ1-3
CDR3nt: TGTGCCAGCAGTTTATCTTTCACAGGGGTCGGAAACACCATATATTTT
CDR3aa: CASSLSFTGVGNTIYF

v_gene: TRBV6-5
d_gene: NA
j_gene: TRBJ2-5
CDR3nt: TGTGCCAGCAGTTCTTGGGACTTCGGATGGGAGACCCAGTACTTC
CDR3aa: CASSSWDFGWETQYF

v_gene: TRBV7-2
d_gene: NA
j_gene: TRBJ1-1
CDR3nt: TGTGCCAGCAGCTTACAGGGTTACACTGAAGCTTTCTTT
CDR3aa: CASSLQGYTEAFF

v_gene: TRBV7-2
d_gene: NA
j_gene: TRBJ2-2
CDR3nt: TGTGCCAGCAGCTTAGCGGTAACAACGAACACCGGGGAGCTGTTTTTT
CDR3aa: CASSLAVTTNTGELFF

v_gene: TRBV19
d_gene: TRBD1
j_gene: TRBJ2-2
CDR3nt: TGTGCCAGCACAGGGGGCATGAACACCGGGGAGCTGTTTTTT
CDR3aa: CASTGGMNTGELFF

v_gene: TRBV4-2
d_gene: NA
j_gene: TRBJ2-7
CDR3nt: TGTGCCAGCAGCCAAGTAGCAGGGAAGGTGGACGAGCAGTACTTC
CDR3aa: CASSQVAGKVDEQYF